A single sample is the source of the 8 T cell receptor beta chains below, sequenced in a study of cytomegalovirus exposure and HLA in healthy donors. PCR used 60 Vbeta primers and 13 Jbeta primers. Clones were read by immunoSEQ multiplex PCR, and TCRdb kept only the in-frame ones, dropping some. This listing includes about 140,000 clones. The sample taken for sequencing was PBMCs. All receptors derive from a woman aged 18-29 years in good health and CMV-seronegative.

This chain joins TRBV19 and TRBJ2-5; D remains unclear. Trimming left V 3 bases short and J 4 bases short, with 9 bases between. In germline, CDR1 is LNHDA, CDR2 SQIVND (reference sequence). CDR3 length: 13 residues. CDR3 nucleotides: TGTGCCAGTAGTATCGCCCGAGGAGAGACCCAGTACTTC. This gives the protein CASSIARGETQYF.

The chain links TRBV6-5 to TRBJ2-5; TRBD2 matches at 14 bases. This CDR3 comprises 16 residues. Germline loops: CDR1 MNHEY, CDR2 SVGAGI. J gave up 8 bases and V 2 bases, and 7 bases lay outside the gene matches. CDR3 coding DNA: TGTGCCAGCAGTTACGAGACTAGCGGGAGGGTCGGAACCCAGTACTTC. This codes for CASSYETSGRVGTQYF.

The chain links TRBV6-1 to TRBJ2-7, with D perhaps TRBD1 (6 bases). The germline V gene has CDR1 MNHNS and CDR2 SASEGT. Between the trimmed V and J ends, which lost 6 bases and 4 bases, there was a span of 10 bases. This CDR3 region has 12 residues. This CDR3 reads CASRETGYEQYV. Written as DNA, the CDR3 is TGTGCCAGCAGAGAAACAGGGTACGAGCAGTACGTC.

DNA of the CDR3: TGTGCCAGCAGCCGGGACGGGGGTGGCTATGGCTACACCTTC. Amino acids: CASSRDGGGYGYTF. The chain couples TRBV2 to TRBJ1-2, with D maybe TRBD1 (5 bases). Germline assignment: CDR1 SNHLY and CDR2 FYNNEI. The length of the CDR3 is 14 residues. The germline V and J ends were trimmed by 6 bases and 4 bases, with 15 bases remaining between them.

The chain is built from TRBV5-6 and TRBJ2-1; 7 bases line up with TRBD2. The J segment lost 2 bases and the V segment lost 2 bases, leaving 4 bases of the junction unmatched. The CDR3 is made up of 15 amino acids. Germline V CDR1 and CDR2: SGHDT, YYEEEE. The CDR3: CASSLAGMAYNEQFF. The CDR3 DNA reads TGTGCCAGCAGCTTAGCGGGAATGGCCTACAATGAGCAGTTCTTC.

The chain carries TRBV9 and TRBJ2-6, with D uncertain. Germline V gene data show CDR1 as SGDLS and CDR2 as YYNGEE. The CDR3 has 18 residues. V lost 1 base and J lost 2, with 16 bases in between. Here the CDR3 DNA reads TGTGCCAGCAGCGTAAGTAGTCGTTTTGTCCCTGGGGCCAACGTCCTGACTTTC. It is translated as CASSVSSRFVPGANVLTF. Full variable domain (rest looked up from reference TRBV9 and TRBJ2-6): DSGVTQTPKHLITATGQRVTLRCSPRSGDLSVYWYQQSLDQGLQFLIQYYNGEERAKGNILERFSAQQFPDLHSELNLSSLELGDSALYFCASSVSSRFVPGANVLTFGAGSRLTVL.

The chain couples TRBV7-2 to TRBJ2-5, with TRBD1 as a possible D gene (6 bases). Germline CDR1 and CDR2: SGHTA and FQGNSA. Trimming pared 4 bases from V and 13 bases from J, leaving 16 bases between. This CDR3 contains 12 residues. CDR3 region: CASSSGRDIVYF. CDR3 sequence (DNA): TGTGCCAGCAGCTCGGGCCGGGACATAGTGTACTTC.

The chain is built from TRBV27 and TRBJ2-5; a possible D gene is TRBD1 (5 bases). Judging by the DNA end, TRBJ2-7 fits better; the J call may be wrong. Germline CDR1 MNHEY, CDR2 SMNVEV (reference sequence). This CDR3 spans 14 amino acids. CDR3 nucleotides: TGTGCCAGCAGTTTAGGGCCAGGGCGCTACGAGCAGTACTTC. As protein: CASSLGPGRYEQYF.